This TCR beta chain appears in the sequencing data of a study of cytomegalovirus exposure and HLA in healthy donors. Germline V gene lookup returns CDR1 SNHLY and CDR2 FYNNEI. This CDR3 spans 15 amino acids. V gave up 1 base and J gave up 7 bases; unmatched junction bases: 5. Researchers ran the PCR with 60 Vbeta and 13 Jbeta primers. Here immunoSEQ multiplex PCR was the method, and the copy in TCRdb shows in-frame clones only, minus some. Of some 200,000 clones in the sample, 55% to 75% were seen once. Whole-study results and caveats: A likely sequencing artifact accounted for one observed cluster of highly shared sequence variants. An analysis was carried out at a later point. It showed that HLA-associated TCR beta chains were more clonally expanded than equally common non-associated chains. Being productive about 87% or about 30% of the time was typical of most TCR beta V segments in an earlier analysis.

Regarding donors, all were healthy bone marrow donors. This clone was recorded once. Its antigen is as yet unknown. This chain uses TRBV2 with TRBJ2-1; 9 bases align to TRBD2. The TCR comes from a middle-aged man in good health and CMV-seropositive. Sequencing input: PBMCs. CDR3 protein: CASSEELAGPNEQFF. The CDR3 nucleotides are TGTGCCAGCAGTGAAGAGCTAGCGGGGCCAAATGAGCAGTTCTTC.